This T cell receptor beta chain was identified during a study of post-analysis software for immune sequencing data. The CDR3 loop spans 15 amino acids. After removal of 2 bases from V and 5 bases from J, the junction contained 4 bases not matched to a gene. The V gene's germline CDR1 is SGHTA and CDR2 FQGNSA. Included in the TCR beta cDNA libraries were unique molecular identifiers. TCRdb analysed the PCR reads with MiXCR anew, one entry per CDR3 protein. The sample consists of some 700,000 distinct CDR3 sequences, approximately 59% of them appearing once. Study-wide results and limits: About five TRBV segments were more frequent in patients than controls; TRBV5-6, TRBV5-1 and TRBV20-1 belonged to this group. Co-batched samples clustered tightly together by F measure.

With regard to this clonotype: Antigen specificity is unknown.

This clonotype was sampled from a girl aged 2-10 years with multiple sclerosis. The gene calls are TRBV7-2 and TRBJ2-3; 10 bases match TRBD2. The sample was blood. The CDR3: CASSLSAGGLDTQYF. The CDR3 nucleotides are TGTGCCAGCAGCTTATCAGCGGGGGGGCTAGATACGCAGTATTTT.